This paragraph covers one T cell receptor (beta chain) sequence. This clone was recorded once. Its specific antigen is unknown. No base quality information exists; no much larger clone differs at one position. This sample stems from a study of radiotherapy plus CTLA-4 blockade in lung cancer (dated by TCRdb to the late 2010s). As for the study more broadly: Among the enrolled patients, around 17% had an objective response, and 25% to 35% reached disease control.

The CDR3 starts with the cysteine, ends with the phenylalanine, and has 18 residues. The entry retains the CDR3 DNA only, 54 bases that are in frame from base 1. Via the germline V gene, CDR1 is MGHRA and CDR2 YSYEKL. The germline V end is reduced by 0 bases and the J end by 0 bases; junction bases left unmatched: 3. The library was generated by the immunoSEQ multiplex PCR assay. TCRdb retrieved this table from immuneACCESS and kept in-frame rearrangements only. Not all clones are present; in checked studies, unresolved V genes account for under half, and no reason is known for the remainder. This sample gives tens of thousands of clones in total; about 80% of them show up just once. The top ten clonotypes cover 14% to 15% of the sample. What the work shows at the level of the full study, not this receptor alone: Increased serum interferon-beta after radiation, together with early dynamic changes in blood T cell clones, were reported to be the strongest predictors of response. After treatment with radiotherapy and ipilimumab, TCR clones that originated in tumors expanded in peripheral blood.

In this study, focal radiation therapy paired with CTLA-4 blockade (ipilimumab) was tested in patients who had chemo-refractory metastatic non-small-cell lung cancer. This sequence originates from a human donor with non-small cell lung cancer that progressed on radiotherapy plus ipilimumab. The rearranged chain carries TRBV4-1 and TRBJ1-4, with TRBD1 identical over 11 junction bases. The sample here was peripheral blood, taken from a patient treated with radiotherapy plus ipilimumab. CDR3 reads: CASSQERTGGATNEKLFF. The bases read TGCGCCAGCAGCCAAGAGCGGACAGGGGGCGCAACTAATGAAAAACTGTTTTTT.